This TCR beta chain emerged from a study of T cell responses to AZD1222 COVID-19 vaccine. Regarding the study as a whole: Without day 14 samples, only post-peak T cell repertoires were studied.

Produced via immunoSEQ multiplex PCR; TCRdb's table is partial and in-frame only. Of about 85,000 clones in the sample, about 87% were seen once. To note about this clone: What it binds is not known.

CDR3 length: 15 amino acids. Per germline, CDR1 MNHEY and CDR2 SMNVEV (reference sequence). J was trimmed by 0 bases and V by 5 bases; bases with no gene match: 4. This TCR derives from an adult in good health. Sample: peripheral blood, taken on day 0 of AZD1222 vaccination. J is TRBJ2-7 and V is TRBV27, with 10 bases lining up with TRBD2. The CDR3 loop is CASSLLAGGSYEQYF. The CDR3 region has the DNA TGTGCCAGCAGTCTATTAGCGGGAGGCTCCTACGAGCAGTACTTC.